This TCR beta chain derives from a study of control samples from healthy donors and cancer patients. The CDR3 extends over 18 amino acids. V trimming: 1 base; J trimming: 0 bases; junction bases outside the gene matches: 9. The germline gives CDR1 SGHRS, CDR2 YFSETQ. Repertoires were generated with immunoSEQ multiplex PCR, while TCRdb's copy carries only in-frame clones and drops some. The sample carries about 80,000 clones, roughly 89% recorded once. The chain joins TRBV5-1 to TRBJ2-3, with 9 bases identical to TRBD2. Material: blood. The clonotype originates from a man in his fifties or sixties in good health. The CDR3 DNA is TGCGCCAGCAGCTTGCCAGCGGGGGGATTATCTAGCACAGATACGCAGTATTTT. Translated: CASSLPAGGLSSTDTQYF. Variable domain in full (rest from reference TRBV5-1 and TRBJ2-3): KAGVTQTPRYLIKTRGQQVTLSCSPISGHRSVSWYQQTPGQGLQFLFEYFSETQRNKGNFPGRFSGRQFSNSRSEMNVSTLELGDSALYLCASSLPAGGLSSTDTQYFGPGTRLTVL.